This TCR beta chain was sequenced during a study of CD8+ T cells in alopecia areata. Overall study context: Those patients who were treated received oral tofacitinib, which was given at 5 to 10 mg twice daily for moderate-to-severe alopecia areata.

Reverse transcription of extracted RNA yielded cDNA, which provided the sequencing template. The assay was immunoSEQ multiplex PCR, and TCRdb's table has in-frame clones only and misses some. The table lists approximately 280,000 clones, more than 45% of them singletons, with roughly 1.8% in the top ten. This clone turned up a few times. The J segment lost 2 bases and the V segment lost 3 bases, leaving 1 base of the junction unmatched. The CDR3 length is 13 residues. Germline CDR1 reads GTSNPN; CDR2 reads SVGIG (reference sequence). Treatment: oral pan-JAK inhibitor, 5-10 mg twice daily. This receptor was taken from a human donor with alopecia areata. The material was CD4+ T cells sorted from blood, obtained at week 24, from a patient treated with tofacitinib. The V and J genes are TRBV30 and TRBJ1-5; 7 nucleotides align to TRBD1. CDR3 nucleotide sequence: TGTGCCTGGAGCCAGGGGGGCAATCAGCCCCAGCATTTT. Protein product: CAWSQGGNQPQHF. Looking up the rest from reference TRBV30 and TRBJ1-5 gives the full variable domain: SQTIHQWPATLVQPVGSPLSLECTVEGTSNPNLYWYRQAAGRGLQLLFYSVGIGQISSEVPQNLSASRPQDRQFILSSKKLLLSDSGFYLCAWSQGGNQPQHFGDGTRLSIL.